This TCR beta chain appears in the sequencing data of a study of shared clonotypes between healthy human individuals. General study findings and limits: Tissues were not sampled, only blood, and their repertoires likely differ. Naive subsets usually exceeded memory subsets in estimated richness.

On this clone: The antigen remains undetermined.

This CDR3 has 15 residues. V lost 3 bases and J lost 0; bases outside the gene matches: 2. The germline V gene has CDR1 SGHRS and CDR2 YFSETQ. Method: immunoSEQ multiplex PCR; TCRdb's copy keeps in-frame clones and lacks some. The table has roughly 1 million clones, about 75% seen once. This receptor was obtained from a man younger than 30 in good health. Sample: memory CD4+ T cells sorted from blood. Noted subset: CD45RA-negative fraction. The rearrangement uses TRBV5-1 and TRBJ2-5; 10 nucleotides line up with TRBD1. The CDR3: CASSSGQGYQETQYF. The CDR3 region has the DNA TGCGCCAGCAGCTCGGGACAGGGGTACCAAGAGACCCAGTACTTC. Drawing the rest from reference TRBV5-1 and TRBJ2-5, the complete variable domain is KAGVTQTPRYLIKTRGQQVTLSCSPISGHRSVSWYQQTPGQGLQFLFEYFSETQRNKGNFPGRFSGRQFSNSRSEMNVSTLELGDSALYLCASSSGQGYQETQYFGPGTRLLVL.